Below are 30 T cell receptor beta chains sequenced from a single sample in a study of T cell responses to AZD1222 COVID-19 vaccine. Sequenced by immunoSEQ multiplex PCR; TCRdb stores in-frame clones only, minus some. The sample includes 150,000 or so clones, just over 90% of them seen just once. The sample here was peripheral blood, taken 28 days after the second AZD1222 dose. Receptors originate from an adult who received the AZD1222 COVID-19 vaccine.

The J gene is TRBJ2-5, the V gene TRBV4-1, with 8 bases fitting TRBD1. The CDR3 is 14 residues long. The ends lost 4 bases at V and 2 bases at J; junction bases unmatched: 3. CDR1 is MGHRA and CDR2 is YSYEKL in the germline V gene. In nucleotides, the CDR3 is TGCGCCAGCAGCCGAACAGGGGGACAAGAGACCCAGTACTTC. Amino acids: CASSRTGGQETQYF.

J is TRBJ1-2 and V is TRBV2, with D perhaps TRBD1 (5 bases). CDR1 is SNHLY and CDR2 is FYNNEI in the germline V gene. This CDR3 contains 17 residues. V lost 10 bases to trimming and J lost 8 bases, with 32 bases between them. DNA of the CDR3: TGTGCCATCACCATACTGGACCGGGACTCCGACTGGGGGGGCTACACCTTC. Translated, it gives CAITILDRDSDWGGYTF. Filled out from reference TRBV2 and TRBJ1-2, the complete variable domain reads EPEVTQTPSHQVTQMGQEVILRCVPISNHLYFYWYRQILGQKVEFLVSFYNNEISEKSEIFDDQFSVERPDGSNFTLKIRSTKLEDSAMYFCAITILDRDSDWGGYTFGSGTRLTVV.

The rearrangement uses TRBV7-9 and TRBJ1-4; 9 nucleotides align to TRBD1. This CDR3 has 16 residues. Germline lookup yields CDR1 SEHNR and CDR2 FQNEAQ (reference sequence). Unmatched junction bases numbered 7, after V lost 4 bases and J lost 4 bases. CDR3 residues: CASSSDRGADNEKLFF. CDR3 coding DNA: TGTGCCAGCAGCTCGGACAGGGGCGCTGATAATGAAAAACTGTTTTTT.

The chain is built from TRBV3-1 (or the pseudogene TRBV3-2) and TRBJ2-7; D unclear. The CDR3 spans 15 residues. Germline V CDR1 and CDR2: LGHDT, YNNKEL (reference sequence). V dropped 0 bases and J dropped 3 bases, with 12 bases sitting between them. The CDR3 is CASSQDSPTSYEQYF. DNA for the CDR3: TGTGCCAGCAGCCAAGATTCCCCGACAAGCTACGAGCAGTACTTC.

The V gene is TRBV29-1, the J gene TRBJ1-1; a possible D gene is TRBD1 (6 bases). The CDR3 length is 13 residues. V lost 3 bases and J 7 bases, leaving 15 bases between the germline ends. The germline V gene encodes CDR1 SQVTM and CDR2 ANQGSEA. The CDR3 here is CSVEAGTPVEAFF. CDR3 nucleotide sequence: TGCAGCGTTGAGGCCGGGACACCCGTTGAAGCTTTCTTT.

V and J are TRBV4-2 and TRBJ1-1; D perhaps matches TRBD1 (5 bases). The germline CDR1 and CDR2 sequences are LGHNA and YNFKEQ. V was pared by 0 bases and J by 5 bases, with 10 bases between. The CDR3 length is 14 residues. The CDR3 reads CASSQDRQGTEAFF. The CDR3 region has the DNA TGTGCCAGCAGCCAAGATCGGCAGGGTACTGAAGCTTTCTTT.

V is TRBV5-1 and J is TRBJ1-1; D is unclear. The CDR3 has 14 residues. The V end lost 0 bases, the J end lost 1 base, and 7 bases lay between the germline ends. Germline loops: CDR1 SGHRS, CDR2 YFSETQ. CDR3 sequence reads: CASSLDPGNTEAFF. The CDR3 DNA reads as TGCGCCAGCAGCTTGGATCCAGGGAACACTGAAGCTTTCTTT. Filled out from reference TRBV5-1 and TRBJ1-1, the complete variable domain reads KAGVTQTPRYLIKTRGQQVTLSCSPISGHRSVSWYQQTPGQGLQFLFEYFSETQRNKGNFPGRFSGRQFSNSRSEMNVSTLELGDSALYLCASSLDPGNTEAFFGQGTRLTVV.

The chain combines TRBV21-1 with TRBJ2-2; TRBD2 is taken as the D call from the table, unchecked against the DNA. TRBV21-1 is a pseudogene. The CDR3 is made up of 18 amino acids. This CDR3 reads CASSKGGPGGRNTGELFF. In nucleotides, the CDR3 is TGTGCCAGCAGCAAAGGGGGGCCCGGCGGGAGGAACACCGGGGAGCTGTTTTTT.

This chain connects TRBV27 to TRBJ2-1; D gene uncertain. The CDR3 extends over 15 amino acids. Germline V gives CDR1 MNHEY, CDR2 SMNVEV (reference sequence). V was cut by 3 bases and J by 1 base, with 10 bases left in between. CDR3 nucleotides: TGTGCCAGCAGTTTGTACAAAGGGTCCTACAATGAGCAGTTCTTC. Protein sequence: CASSLYKGSYNEQFF.

The chain has TRBV10-3 and TRBJ1-2; 7 bases are a match to TRBD1. The ends lost 6 bases at V and 8 bases at J; junction bases unmatched: 12. The CDR3 is 14 amino acids. From germline, CDR1 is ENHRY and CDR2 SYGVKD. The DNA for the CDR3 is TGTGCCATCAGGGAAAGCGACAGGGTGAGCGGCTACACCTTC. Its protein is CAIRESDRVSGYTF.

This clone was found a few times. V is TRBV7-9 and J is TRBJ2-7; 9 nucleotides agree with TRBD1. J lost 3 bases, V lost 5 bases, and 5 bases had no gene match. Germline loops: CDR1 SEHNR, CDR2 FQNEAQ (reference sequence). The CDR3 extends over 14 amino acids. The CDR3 nucleotides are TGTGCCAGCAGCCCCTGGGACAGGGTCTACGAGCAGTACTTC. Translation: CASSPWDRVYEQYF. The entire variable domain, with the rest obtained from reference TRBV7-9 and TRBJ2-7, is as follows: DTGVSQNPRHKITKRGQNVTFRCDPISEHNRLYWYRQTLGQGPEFLTYFQNEAQLEKSRLLSDRFSAERPKGSFSTLEIQRTEQGDSAMYLCASSPWDRVYEQYFGPGTRLTVT.

The chain is built from TRBV4-1 and TRBJ2-7; 10 positions agree with TRBD1. CDR3 length: 15 amino acids. The V gene's germline CDR1 is MGHRA and CDR2 YSYEKL. V lost 2 bases to trimming and J lost 4 bases; unmatched junction nucleotides: 5. The CDR3 coding sequence is TGCGCCAGCAGCCAATTTCCGGGACAGGGGTACGAGCAGTACTTC. Translation: CASSQFPGQGYEQYF.

V is TRBV6-5 and J is TRBJ2-4; no firm D call. CDR3 length: 12 residues. With 6 bases removed from V and 5 bases from J, the gap between germline ends came to 8 bases. Germline loops: CDR1 MNHEY, CDR2 SVGAGI. CDR3 sequence (DNA): TGTGCCAGCAGGCGGATCGAAAACATTCAGTACTTC. Protein product: CASRRIENIQYF.

CDR3 in amino acids: CASSRPEPGNSPLHF. In DNA form, the CDR3 reads TGTGCCAGCAGCCGACCAGAGCCGGGTAATTCACCCCTCCACTTT. The chain uses TRBV7-9 and TRBJ1-6, with D uncertain. The germline CDR1 and CDR2 sequences are SEHNR and FQNEAQ (reference sequence). The CDR3 length is 15 residues. With 5 bases removed from V and 6 bases from J, the gap between germline ends came to 14 bases.

The chain couples TRBV3-1 (or the pseudogene TRBV3-2) to TRBJ2-7; D may be TRBD2 (6 bases). CDR1 is LGHDT, CDR2 YNNKEL, per germline (reference sequence). The CDR3 extends over 14 amino acids. V dropped 1 base and J dropped 4 bases, with 11 bases sitting between them. Here the CDR3 DNA reads TGTGCCAGCAGCCAAGGGGGCAGCGGGTACGAGCAGTACTTC. Amino acids: CASSQGGSGYEQYF.

The chain links TRBV20-1 to TRBJ1-4; D possibly corresponds to TRBD1 (5 bases). This CDR3 contains 14 residues. Looked up from germline, CDR1 is DFQATT and CDR2 is SNEGSKA (reference sequence). Deletions cut 3 bases from V and 3 bases from J, with 11 bases between. CDR3 loop: CSASMVGPNEKLFF. The CDR3 region has the DNA TGCAGTGCTAGTATGGTGGGGCCTAATGAAAAACTGTTTTTT.

The rearrangement uses TRBV7-2 and TRBJ1-1; TRBD1 aligns across 7 bases. The germline V gene encodes CDR1 SGHTA and CDR2 FQGNSA. The CDR3 extends over 13 amino acids. J was trimmed by 11 bases and V by 5 bases; bases with no gene match: 11. The CDR3 nucleotides are TGTGCCAGCAGCCCTAAGGGAGGAGGGGGCGCTTTCTTT. Protein product: CASSPKGGGGAFF.

The chain combines TRBV5-4 with TRBJ2-2, with D uncertain. V was pared by 0 bases and J by 2 bases, with 8 bases between. CDR3 size: 15 residues. Germline V gene sequence: CDR1 SGHNT, CDR2 YYREEE (reference sequence). The CDR3 DNA is TGTGCCAGCAGCTTGGATCTATTTAACACCGGGGAGCTGTTTTTT. Translated, it gives CASSLDLFNTGELFF.

CDR3: CSASEGASEKLFF. The CDR3 nucleotides read TGCAGTGCTAGTGAGGGCGCTTCTGAAAAACTGTTTTTT. The chain employs TRBV20-1 and TRBJ1-4; D ambiguous. Trimming took 3 bases from V and 7 from J, leaving 12 bases between them. Germline V gene sequence: CDR1 DFQATT, CDR2 SNEGSKA (reference sequence). The CDR3 contains 13 residues.

The genes are TRBV3-1 (or the pseudogene TRBV3-2) and TRBJ1-6; D is undetermined. The CDR3 sequence is 17 residues long. In germline, CDR1 is LGHDT, CDR2 YNNKEL (reference sequence). V lost 4 bases, J lost 0 bases, and 13 bases lay in between. As DNA, the CDR3 is TGTGCCAGCAGCCCTCCCCAGAGGAGCTCCTATAATTCACCCCTCCACTTT. Translation: CASSPPQRSSYNSPLHF.

This chain joins TRBV7-9 and TRBJ1-2; D is uncertain. V shed 6 bases and J shed 6 bases, with 26 bases lying between them. CDR1 SEHNR and CDR2 FQNEAQ come from the germline V gene (reference sequence). The CDR3 sequence is 17 residues long. CDR3 amino acids: CASSHRVGQDQPHGYTF. In DNA, the CDR3 is TGTGCCAGCAGTCATAGAGTAGGGCAGGACCAGCCCCATGGCTACACCTTC. Supplemented by reference TRBV7-9 and TRBJ1-2, the full variable domain reads DTGVSQNPRHKITKRGQNVTFRCDPISEHNRLYWYRQTLGQGPEFLTYFQNEAQLEKSRLLSDRFSAERPKGSFSTLEIQRTEQGDSAMYLCASSHRVGQDQPHGYTFGSGTRLTVV.

This clone was counted a single time. The rearrangement uses TRBV5-6 and TRBJ2-1; 13 positions agree with TRBD2. After removal of 0 bases from V and 2 bases from J, the junction contained 2 bases not matched to a gene. CDR3 length equals 17 residues. The germline CDR1 and CDR2 sequences are SGHDT and YYEEEE. This CDR3 reads CASSLGLAGGAYNEQFF. CDR3 coding DNA: TGTGCCAGCAGCTTGGGACTAGCGGGGGGCGCCTACAATGAGCAGTTCTTC.

The chain employs TRBV3-1 (or the pseudogene TRBV3-2) and TRBJ2-1; 7 bases line up with TRBD1. The CDR3 loop spans 14 amino acids. Losses at the gene ends were 7 bases for V and 6 bases for J; bases not matched to a gene: 9. Per the germline V gene, CDR1 is LGHDT and CDR2 is YNNKEL (reference sequence). The CDR3 sequence is CASTGARGSNEQFF. The CDR3 DNA reads TGTGCCAGCACCGGGGCCAGGGGGTCCAATGAGCAGTTCTTC.

In this sample, this clone turned up a few times. The chain joins TRBV7-6 to TRBJ2-6; D is unresolved. The CDR3 is made up of 15 amino acids. Trimming cost V 1 base and J 0 bases, with 4 bases left between them. Germline V lookup: CDR1 SGHVS, CDR2 FNYEAQ. This chain's CDR3 is CASSLGPSGANVLTF. CDR3 sequence (DNA): TGTGCCAGCAGCTTAGGACCCTCTGGGGCCAACGTCCTGACTTTC.

J is TRBJ2-1 and V is TRBV9, with D hard to call. There are 16 residues in the CDR3. Per the germline V gene, CDR1 is SGDLS and CDR2 is YYNGEE. Trimming pared 0 bases from V and 1 base from J, leaving 11 bases between. The CDR3 loop reads CASSVADGRSYNEQFF. CDR3 DNA sequence: TGTGCCAGCAGCGTAGCGGACGGGCGTTCCTACAATGAGCAGTTCTTC.

To note about this clone: A read error may account for a junction end that differs from germline. The rearrangement links TRBV2 to TRBJ2-5; no firm D call. The CDR3 loop spans 10 amino acids. Germline assignment: CDR1 SNHLY and CDR2 FYNNEI. The CDR3: CASREETQYF. The CDR3 DNA sequence: TGTGCCAGCAGGGAAGAGACCCAGTACTTC.

This sequence joins TRBV3-1 (or the pseudogene TRBV3-2) and TRBJ1-2, with D uncertain. The CDR3 totals 15 residues. Germline assignment: CDR1 LGHDT and CDR2 YNNKEL (reference sequence). Trimming shortened V by 0 bases and J by 3 bases, and 11 bases separated the two germline ends. The CDR3 loop reads CASSQDRMRYYGYTF. The CDR3 coding sequence is TGTGCCAGCAGCCAAGATCGGATGAGGTACTATGGCTACACCTTC.

The CDR3 protein is CASSVGPSLNTEAFF. Here the CDR3 DNA reads TGTGCCAGCAGCGTAGGCCCAAGCTTGAACACTGAAGCTTTCTTT. The chain carries TRBV9 and TRBJ1-1; no clear D gene. CDR3 size: 15 residues. Between the trimmed V and J ends, which lost 0 bases and 0 bases, there was a span of 9 bases. Germline values: CDR1 SGDLS, CDR2 YYNGEE.

The CDR3 bases are TGTGCCAGCACTGGGACACCCCGAGGGACTGAAGCTTTCTTT. Translation: CASTGTPRGTEAFF. The chain has TRBV28 and TRBJ1-1; a weak D match, TRBD1 (6 bases). This CDR3 region has 14 residues. CDR1 is MDHEN, CDR2 SYDVKM, per germline. Trimming left V 7 bases short and J 5 bases short, with 17 bases between.

The rearrangement links TRBV19 to TRBJ2-5; D is possibly TRBD1 (6 bases). The V end lost 10 bases, the J end lost 5 bases, and 11 bases lay between the germline ends. Looked up from germline, CDR1 is LNHDA and CDR2 is SQIVND (reference sequence). The CDR3 spans 11 residues. CDR3 sequence: CANRVGETQYF. The CDR3 DNA sequence: TGTGCCAACAGGGTAGGGGAGACCCAGTACTTC.